This T cell receptor beta chain was obtained from a study of T cells after yellow fever vaccination. This clonotype turned up a few times. TCRdb redid the calling of the 5' RACE reads with MiXCR, one entry per CDR3 protein. The profile shows under 400,000 distinct CDR3 sequences, 9.5% to 15% of them singletons. CDR3 length: 14 amino acids. V was shortened by 6 bases and J by 6 bases, with 20 bases between the two germline ends. The germline V gene has CDR1 DFQATT and CDR2 SNEGSKA (reference sequence). This TCR came from a man younger than 35 who received the YFV17D yellow fever vaccine. The V and J genes are TRBV20-1 and TRBJ2-5; weak D call: TRBD1 (5 bases). The sample was CD4+ T cells sorted from PBMCs, taken 15 days after the yellow fever booster vaccination. The CDR3: CSAPIPGHVQTQYF. The CDR3 bases are TGCAGTGCCCCCATTCCCGGACATGTACAGACCCAGTACTTC.